This is a list of T cell receptor beta chains from one sample in a study of brain T cells in children with intractable seizures. The data were produced by immunoSEQ multiplex PCR, yet TCRdb's version contains in-frame clones alone and is incomplete. The sample includes 110,000 or so clones, roughly 92% of them seen just once. Specimen: peripheral blood, collected at surgery. The origin of the receptors is a boy under three years old with hemimegalencephaly and intractable seizures. Each CDR3 is given with its conserved first and last residue. The D gene is left open where the match is weak. Clone size appears in some rows only: once, few, many, or a class for an expanded clone.

TRBD1	NA	TRBJ1-1	TRBV29-1	TGCAGCGGCCGAAGGGGGCCTAGAGGGATGAACACTGAAGCTTTCTTT	CSGRRGPRGMNTEAFF
TRBD2	NA	TRBJ2-2	TRBV6-2/TRBV6-3	TGTGCCAGCAGTCCGACTAGCGGGAGGACCGGGGAGCTGTTTTTT	CASSPTSGRTGELFF
NA	NA	TRBJ2-5	TRBV11-3	TGTGCCAGCAGCTTTAGGGGCCTCGGTGATTTGGTAAAGACCCAGTACTTC	CASSFRGLGDLVKTQYF
NA	NA	TRBJ1-3	TRBV30	TGTGCCTGGAGAATGGTCCGGGTTAAAGGAAACACCATATATTTT	CAWRMVRVKGNTIYF
NA	NA	TRBJ1-2	TRBV5-4	TGTGCCAGCAGCTCGCCACAACAGGGCAGGTATGGCTACACCTTC	CASSSPQQGRYGYTF
TRBD2	NA	TRBJ2-1	TRBV19	TGTGCCAGTAGTATAGTTCGGCTAGCGGGGCTCTCCTACAATGAGCAGTTCTTC	CASSIVRLAGLSYNEQFF
NA	NA	TRBJ1-6	TRBV28	TGTGCCAGCAGTTTCCGGGGTGGACCCCTCCACTTT	CASSFRGGPLHF
TRBD1	NA	TRBJ1-5	TRBV6-5	TGTGCCAGCAGTCTCAACAGGGGGTATCAGCCCCAGCATTTT	CASSLNRGYQPQHF
TRBD1	NA	TRBJ2-5	TRBV28	TGTGCCAGCAAATGGACAGGGGAAGAGACCCAGTACTTC	CASKWTGEETQYF
NA	NA	TRBJ1-2	TRBV25-1	TGTGCCACATTGGGGGGAATCTATGGCTACACCTTC	CATLGGIYGYTF
NA	few	TRBJ2-7	TRBV9	TGTGCCCGCAAAGGGTGTACCCACGAGCAGTACTTC	CARKGCTHEQYF
NA	NA	TRBJ2-1	TRBV24-1	TGTGCCACCAGTGATTCCAGAGGGTACCGGTACAATGAGCAGTTCTTC	CATSDSRGYRYNEQFF
NA	NA	TRBJ2-1	TRBV9	TGTGCCAGCAGCGGATGGCGGGTAAGCTCCTACAATGAGCAGTTCTTC	CASSGWRVSSYNEQFF
NA	few	TRBJ2-7	TRBV7-8	TGTGCCAGCAGCTTTAACCCAACCTACGAGCAGTACTTC	CASSFNPTYEQYF
NA	NA	TRBJ2-7	TRBV6-2/TRBV6-3	TGTGCCAGCAGTTACAACTACGAGCAGTACTTC	CASSYNYEQYF
TRBD2	NA	TRBJ2-1	TRBV19	TGTGCCAGTAGTATGGTCGCGGGAGGGGAGCAGTTCTTC	CASSMVAGGEQFF
NA	NA	TRBJ1-1	TRBV7-3	TGTGCCAGCAGCTTCAAGGTGGACACTGAAGCTTTCTTT	CASSFKVDTEAFF